This T cell receptor (beta chain) was recovered during a study of cytomegalovirus exposure and HLA in healthy donors. Study-wide results and limits: TCR beta V segments were, for the most part, productive about 87% or about 30% of the time in an earlier analysis. Most subjects' HLA-A and HLA-B alleles were reportedly predicted from TCR beta sequences.

The CDR3 has 16 amino acids. V trimming: 2 bases; J trimming: 4 bases; junction bases outside the gene matches: 7. Germline V lookup: CDR1 SNHLY, CDR2 FYNNEI. Worth noting for this clone: Its antigen is undetermined.

Amplification used 60 Vbeta primers and 13 Jbeta primers. This table comes from immunoSEQ multiplex PCR, and its TCRdb copy is limited to in-frame clones, with some not included. The data show 150,000 to 200,000 clones, with around 75% seen just once and roughly 4.5% held by the top ten. Sequencing was done on a sample of PBMCs. This chain uses TRBV2 with TRBJ2-3; 9 positions agree with TRBD2. The origin of this receptor is a man in his late teens or twenties in good health and CMV-seropositive. The CDR3 loop reads CASSELAGGLADTQYF. CDR3 sequence (DNA): TGTGCCAGCAGTGAACTGGCGGGAGGGTTGGCAGATACGCAGTATTTT.